These 18 T cell receptor beta chains were sequenced from one sample in a study of T-cell reconstitution after alpha-beta-depleted transplantation in children. Library preparation (for TCRbeta) was performed with unique molecular identifiers. TCRdb re-called the PCR reads through MiXCR, storing one row per CDR3 protein. The table shows a few hundred thousand distinct CDR3 sequences, with 25% to 30% occurring only once. The sequencing here drew on PBMCs, taken before TCRalphabeta/CD19-depleted stem cell transplant. Source of these receptors: a boy younger than two with Wiskott-Aldrich syndrome, due to receive a stem cell transplant.

V usage is TRBV27 and J usage is TRBJ2-3; TRBD1 matches at 8 bases. CDR3 length equals 17 residues. Germline CDR1 is MNHEY and CDR2 is SMNVEV (reference sequence). V dropped 3 bases and J dropped 0; count of bases not matched to a gene: 8. In nucleotides, the CDR3 is TGTGCCAGCAGTTTCAAGGCAGGGGGCGCAAGCACAGATACGCAGTATTTT. Its protein is CASSFKAGGASTDTQYF.

The rearrangement links TRBV14 to TRBJ2-3, with D unresolved. CDR1 is SGHDN, CDR2 FVKESK, per germline. This CDR3 contains 14 residues. Trimming took 2 bases from V and 4 from J, leaving 10 bases between them. The CDR3 region has the DNA TGTGCCAGCAGCCAACGGGTTTTTTCAGATACGCAGTATTTT. It encodes CASSQRVFSDTQYF.

The genes are TRBV10-3 and TRBJ2-7; D may be TRBD1 (7 bases). The V end was cut by 0 bases, the J end by 7 bases, with 10 bases between. Germline values: CDR1 ENHRY, CDR2 SYGVKD. The CDR3 consists of 13 residues. For the CDR3, the DNA is TGTGCCATCAGTGAGTCGGAGGGGGCAGAGCAGTACTTC. This translates into CAISESEGAEQYF.

The chain carries TRBV20-1 and TRBJ2-3; a possible D gene is TRBD2 (5 bases). The CDR3 has 14 amino acids. Germline V lookup: CDR1 DFQATT, CDR2 SNEGSKA (reference sequence). The V end lost 6 bases, the J end lost 3 bases, and 16 bases lay between the germline ends. CDR3 sequence reads: CSAPKRFPTDTQYF. CDR3 bases: TGCAGTGCCCCTAAGCGGTTCCCGACAGATACGCAGTATTTT.

In this sample, this clonotype turned up a few times. V usage is TRBV10-3 and J usage is TRBJ2-2; D possibly corresponds to TRBD1 (5 bases). This CDR3 region has 16 residues. The germline V and J ends were trimmed by 10 bases and 5 bases, with 23 bases remaining between them. The germline V gene has CDR1 ENHRY and CDR2 SYGVKD. The DNA for the CDR3 is TGTGCCACCTATTCCCTCGGCCAGGGTGGAACCGGGGAGCTGTTTTTT. This translates into CATYSLGQGGTGELFF.

The chain joins TRBV5-1 to TRBJ2-6, with 12 nucleotides matching TRBD2. J gave up 0 bases and V 5 bases, and 0 bases lay outside the gene matches. CDR3 length: 16 amino acids. The germline V gene has CDR1 SGHRS and CDR2 YFSETQ. The CDR3 nucleotides are TGCGCCAGCAGGACTAGCGGGAGCTCTGGGGCCAACGTCCTGACTTTC. Translation gives CASRTSGSSGANVLTF.

This clonotype was seen more than once but under ten times. The J gene is TRBJ2-3, the V gene TRBV20-1; D unresolved. The V and J ends lost 5 bases and 6 bases respectively, with 18 bases between them. There are 14 residues in the CDR3. Germline V gives CDR1 DFQATT, CDR2 SNEGSKA (reference sequence). The CDR3 here is CSAAPVTMVDTQYF. CDR3 in DNA: TGCAGTGCTGCCCCTGTCACGATGGTGGATACGCAGTATTTT.

CDR3 sequence (DNA): TGTGCCATCAGTGATAGCCTTGGCAGAAATAATTCACCCCTCCACTTT. It yields the protein CAISDSLGRNNSPLHF. This sequence joins TRBV10-3 and TRBJ1-6; D remains ambiguous. Germline CDR1 is ENHRY and CDR2 is SYGVKD. This CDR3 region has 16 residues. V lost 3 bases and J lost 5, with 14 bases in between.

The rearrangement links TRBV5-1 to TRBJ2-1, with 7 bases aligning to TRBD1. Losses at the gene ends were 4 bases for V and 10 bases for J; bases not matched to a gene: 5. There are 12 residues in the CDR3. Per the germline V gene, CDR1 is SGHRS and CDR2 is YFSETQ. CDR3 sequence (DNA): TGCGCCAGCAGCCAGGGGGATTGGGAGCAGTTCTTC. Its translation: CASSQGDWEQFF.

The J gene is TRBJ2-2, the V gene TRBV7-2; 10 bases line up with TRBD2. This CDR3 comprises 16 residues. The germline V gene encodes CDR1 SGHTA and CDR2 FQGNSA. The ends lost 5 bases at V and 1 base at J; junction bases unmatched: 4. In DNA form, the CDR3 reads TGTGCCAGCAGCATTAGCGGGAGGAGGAACACCGGGGAGCTGTTTTTT. Encoded protein: CASSISGRRNTGELFF.

This chain links TRBV4-1 with TRBJ2-2, with D possibly matching TRBD1 (6 bases). Germline values: CDR1 MGHRA, CDR2 YSYEKL. The V gene lost 2 bases and the J gene lost 1 base, with 11 bases spanning the gap. The CDR3 sequence is 16 residues long. DNA for the CDR3: TGCGCCAGCAGCCAAATCCCAGGGGTGAACACCGGGGAGCTGTTTTTT. Its protein is CASSQIPGVNTGELFF.

This clonotype was observed a few times. The chain has TRBV5-6 and TRBJ2-2; no clear D. V lost 2 bases and J lost 1, with 9 bases in between. Germline-derived CDR1 and CDR2 are SGHDT and YYEEEE. The CDR3 covers 15 residues. CDR3: CASSFQVLNTGELFF. The DNA for the CDR3 is TGTGCCAGCAGCTTTCAAGTTTTGAACACCGGGGAGCTGTTTTTT.

This clonotype was detected only a few times. The rearrangement uses TRBV3-1 and TRBJ2-5; no clear D gene. The CDR3 is 15 residues long. V was pared by 0 bases and J by 4 bases, with 12 bases between. Germline V gene lookup returns CDR1 LGHDT and CDR2 YNNKEL (reference sequence). CDR3 protein: CASSQDHPSRETQYF. The CDR3 nucleotides read TGTGCCAGCAGCCAAGATCACCCTAGTCGAGAGACCCAGTACTTC.

This chain connects TRBV4-2 to TRBJ1-1, with a possible D match to TRBD1 (6 bases). The ends were cut back, 0 bases at V and 3 bases at J, with 8 bases in the middle. Per germline, CDR1 LGHNA and CDR2 YNFKEQ. The CDR3 length is 14 residues. In DNA, the CDR3 is TGTGCCAGCAGCCAAGACGGGGGCCACACTGAAGCTTTCTTT. This gives the protein CASSQDGGHTEAFF.

The chain is built from TRBV4-1 and TRBJ2-2; 10 positions match TRBD1. J was trimmed by 3 bases and V by 5 bases; bases with no gene match: 6. Germline loops: CDR1 MGHRA, CDR2 YSYEKL. The CDR3 extends over 16 amino acids. The CDR3: CASSAHGTGDTGELFF. CDR3 sequence (DNA): TGCGCCAGCAGCGCTCACGGGACAGGGGACACCGGGGAGCTGTTTTTT.

The chain links TRBV6-5 to TRBJ2-7; TRBD2 agrees at 7 bases. The V gene end was trimmed by 3 bases and the J gene end by 2 bases; junction bases not matched to a gene: 7. The CDR3 length is 15 residues. The germline gives CDR1 MNHEY, CDR2 SVGAGI. CDR3 nucleotides: TGTGCCAGCAGTTATCGGGCTAGCGGTGCCTACGAGCAGTACTTC. It codes for CASSYRASGAYEQYF.

Concerning this clonotype: A junction boundary mismatches the germline segment, possibly from a read error. The chain employs TRBV4-2 and TRBJ2-2; TRBD1 is a possible D gene (6 bases). This CDR3 is 12 amino acids long. Looked up from germline, CDR1 is LGHNA and CDR2 is YNFKEQ. CDR3 sequence (DNA): TGTGCCATCAGCCCAGACAGGGGGGAGCTGTTTTTT. Translated, it gives CAISPDRGELFF.

V usage is TRBV9 and J usage is TRBJ2-7; D is unclear. Trimming removed 4 bases from V and 0 bases from J, with 11 bases in between. This CDR3 region has 14 residues. Germline CDR1 and CDR2: SGDLS and YYNGEE. CDR3 sequence: CASSPTRRSYEQYF. The CDR3, as DNA: TGTGCCAGCAGCCCGACCCGGCGCTCCTACGAGCAGTACTTC.